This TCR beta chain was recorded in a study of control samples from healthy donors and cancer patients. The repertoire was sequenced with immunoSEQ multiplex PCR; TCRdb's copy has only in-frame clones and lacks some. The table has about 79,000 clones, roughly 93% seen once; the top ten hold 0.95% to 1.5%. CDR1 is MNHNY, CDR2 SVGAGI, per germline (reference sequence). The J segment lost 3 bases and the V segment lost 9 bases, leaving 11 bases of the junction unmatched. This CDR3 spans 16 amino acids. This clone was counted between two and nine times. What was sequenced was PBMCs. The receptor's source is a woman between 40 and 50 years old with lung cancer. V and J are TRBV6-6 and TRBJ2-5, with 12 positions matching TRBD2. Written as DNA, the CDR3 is TGTGCCAGTTTCGGGGAACTAGCGGGGGGAAAAGAGACCCAGTACTTC. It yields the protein CASFGELAGGKETQYF.